The T cell receptor beta chain described here comes from a study of Ad26.COV2.S vaccination and SARS-CoV-2 variants. Whole-study context: A COV1001 Ad26.COV2.S trial-arm participant provided the sample. Participants got Ad26.COV2.S intramuscularly, once or twice 56 days apart. The study, taken as a whole, reports: Responses of T cells in total may have been underestimated by the TCR breadth and depth analyses. Placebo recipients showed lower spike-specific TCR breadth than vaccinees.

The CDR3 covers 15 residues. CDR1 and CDR2 (germline): SGHNT, YYREEE (reference sequence). After removal of 3 bases from V and 5 bases from J, the junction contained 3 bases not matched to a gene. Treatment: roughly 19 received Ad26.COV2.S at low or high dose, single or two shots; 5 received placebo; per-sample allocation not given. Repertoires come from day 63 after the first vaccine or placebo injection. Measured with immunoSEQ multiplex PCR; TCRdb has only the in-frame clones, and not every one. The sample records more than 300,000 clones, less than 90% being singletons. This clone was observed many times. Its antigen is unknown.

The TCR originated in a person between 18 and 65 years old who received the Ad26.COV2.S COVID-19 vaccine or a placebo. The sample here was peripheral blood, taken in a trial of Ad26.COV2.S vaccine versus placebo. The J gene is TRBJ1-6, the V gene TRBV5-4; 9 bases line up with TRBD1. The CDR3, as DNA: TGTGCCAGCAGCTGGGGACAGGGTGATAATTCACCCCTCCACTTT. Translation gives CASSWGQGDNSPLHF. Based on the CDR3 plus reference TRBV5-4 and TRBJ1-6, the full variable domain is ETGVTQSPTHLIKTRGQQVTLRCSSQSGHNTVSWYQQALGQGPQFIFQYYREEENGRGNFPPRFSGLQFPNYSSELNVNALELDDSALYLCASSWGQGDNSPLHFGNGTRLTVT.